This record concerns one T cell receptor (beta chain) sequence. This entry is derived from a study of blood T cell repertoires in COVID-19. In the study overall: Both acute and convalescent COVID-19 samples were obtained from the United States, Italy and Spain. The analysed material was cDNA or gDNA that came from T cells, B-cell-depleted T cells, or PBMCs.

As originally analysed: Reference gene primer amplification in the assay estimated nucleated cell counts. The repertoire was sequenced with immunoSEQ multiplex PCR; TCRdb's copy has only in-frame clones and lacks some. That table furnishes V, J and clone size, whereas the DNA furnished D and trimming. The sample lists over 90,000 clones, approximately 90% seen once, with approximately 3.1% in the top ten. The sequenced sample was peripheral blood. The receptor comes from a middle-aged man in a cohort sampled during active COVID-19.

CDR3 nucleotides: TGTGCCAGCAGCATCTGGACAGGGATGCAAACTAATGAAAAACTGTTTTTT. Translating gives CASSIWTGMQTNEKLFF. This chain connects TRBV5-4 to TRBJ1-4, with 8 bases identical to TRBD1. Looked up from germline, CDR1 is SGHNT and CDR2 is YYREEE (reference sequence). Trimming removed 4 bases from V and 1 base from J; junction bases left unmatched: 9. CDR3 length equals 17 residues.